This note documents a single T cell receptor (beta chain) sequence. MiXCR re-clonotyped the PCR reads for TCRdb. The repertoire holds tens of thousands of clones, with roughly 4% as singletons. Treatment of any kind had been given to no patient before thyroid surgery. This record comes from a study of metastatic and nonmetastatic thyroid tumors. Germline values: CDR1 MNHEY, CDR2 SVGEGT. The length of the CDR3 is 16 residues. V gave up 4 bases and J gave up 3 bases; unmatched junction bases: 10. This clonotype was sampled from a female donor with papillary thyroid cancer or a benign thyroid nodule (not recorded which). Some clones in this sample may be carry-over from other donors' samples. The sequenced material came from blood. The rearrangement links TRBV6-2 or TRBV6-3 to TRBJ2-7; 9 bases match TRBD1. CDR3 protein: CASSSFPGQGFYEQYF. The DNA for the CDR3 is TGTGCCAGCAGTTCCTTTCCGGGACAGGGATTCTACGAGCAGTACTTC.